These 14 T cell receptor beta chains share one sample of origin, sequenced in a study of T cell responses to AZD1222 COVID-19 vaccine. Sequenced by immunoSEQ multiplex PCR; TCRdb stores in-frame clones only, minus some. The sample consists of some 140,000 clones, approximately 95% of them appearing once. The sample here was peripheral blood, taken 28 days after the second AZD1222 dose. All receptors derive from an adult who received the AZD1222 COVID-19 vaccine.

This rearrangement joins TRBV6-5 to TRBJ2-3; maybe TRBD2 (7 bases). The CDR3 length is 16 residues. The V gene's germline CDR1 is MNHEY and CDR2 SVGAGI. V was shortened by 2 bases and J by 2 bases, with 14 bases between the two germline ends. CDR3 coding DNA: TGTGCCAGCAGTTACAAGGGCGGGGGCACCACAGATACGCAGTATTTT. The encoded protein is CASSYKGGGTTDTQYF.

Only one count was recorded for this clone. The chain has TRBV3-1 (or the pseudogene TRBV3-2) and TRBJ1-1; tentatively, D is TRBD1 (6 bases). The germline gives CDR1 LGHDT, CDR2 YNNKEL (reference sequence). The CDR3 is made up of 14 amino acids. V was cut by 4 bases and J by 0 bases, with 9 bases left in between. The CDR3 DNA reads TGTGCCAGCAGCCCCCGGGGGCTGAACACTGAAGCTTTCTTT. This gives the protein CASSPRGLNTEAFF.

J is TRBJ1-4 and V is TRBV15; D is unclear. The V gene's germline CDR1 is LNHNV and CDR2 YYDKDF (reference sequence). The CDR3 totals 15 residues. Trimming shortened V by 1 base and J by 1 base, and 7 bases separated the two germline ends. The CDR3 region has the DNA TGTGCCACCAGCAGAGCTAAAGAAACTAATGAAAAACTGTTTTTT. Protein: CATSRAKETNEKLFF.

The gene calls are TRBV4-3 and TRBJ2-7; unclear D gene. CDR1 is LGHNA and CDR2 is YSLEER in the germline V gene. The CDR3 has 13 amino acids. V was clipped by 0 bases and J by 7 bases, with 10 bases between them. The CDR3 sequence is CASSQDNGSEQYF. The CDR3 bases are TGCGCCAGCAGCCAAGATAACGGATCAGAGCAGTACTTC.

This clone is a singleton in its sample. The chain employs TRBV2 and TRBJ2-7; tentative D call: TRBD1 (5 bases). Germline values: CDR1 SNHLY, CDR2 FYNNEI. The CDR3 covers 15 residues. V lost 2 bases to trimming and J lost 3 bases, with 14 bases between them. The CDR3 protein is CASSEPVWQGYEQYF. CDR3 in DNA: TGTGCCAGCAGTGAACCAGTGTGGCAGGGCTACGAGCAGTACTTC.

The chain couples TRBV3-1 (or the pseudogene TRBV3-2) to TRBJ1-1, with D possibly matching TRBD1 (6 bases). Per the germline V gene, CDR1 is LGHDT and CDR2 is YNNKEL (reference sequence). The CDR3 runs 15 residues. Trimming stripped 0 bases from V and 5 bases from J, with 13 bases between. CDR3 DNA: TGTGCCAGCAGCCAAGATCTTGGCAGGGGTACTGAAGCTTTCTTT. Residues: CASSQDLGRGTEAFF.

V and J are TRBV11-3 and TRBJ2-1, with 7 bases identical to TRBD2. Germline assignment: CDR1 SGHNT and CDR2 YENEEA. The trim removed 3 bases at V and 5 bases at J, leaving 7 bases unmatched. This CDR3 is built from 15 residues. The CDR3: CASSLGPAGHNEQFF. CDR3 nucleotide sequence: TGTGCCAGCAGCTTGGGACCAGCGGGGCACAATGAGCAGTTCTTC.

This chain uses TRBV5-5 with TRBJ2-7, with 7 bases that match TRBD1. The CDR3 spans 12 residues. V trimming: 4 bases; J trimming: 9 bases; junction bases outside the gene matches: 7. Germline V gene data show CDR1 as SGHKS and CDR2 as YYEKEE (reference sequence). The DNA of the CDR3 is TGTGCCAGCAGCCACGACAGGGCACCGCAGTACTTC. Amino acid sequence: CASSHDRAPQYF.

In DNA form, the CDR3 reads TGTGCCAGCAGCTCCCCTTCTTGGGGTTTCAAAAACATTCAGTACTTC. Translation gives CASSSPSWGFKNIQYF. This chain links TRBV5-8 with TRBJ2-4; D gene uncertain. This CDR3 is built from 16 residues. Looked up from germline, CDR1 is SGHTS and CDR2 is YDEGEE. The V and J ends lost 3 bases and 3 bases respectively, with 16 bases between them.

In nucleotides, the CDR3 is TGTGCCAGCAGTTCGGACTCTCATGGCTACACCTTC. Translated: CASSSDSHGYTF. The rearrangement links TRBV6-5 to TRBJ1-2, with D hard to call. Germline V gene data show CDR1 as MNHEY and CDR2 as SVGAGI. The CDR3 extends over 12 amino acids. With 4 bases removed from V and 6 bases from J, the gap between germline ends came to 9 bases.

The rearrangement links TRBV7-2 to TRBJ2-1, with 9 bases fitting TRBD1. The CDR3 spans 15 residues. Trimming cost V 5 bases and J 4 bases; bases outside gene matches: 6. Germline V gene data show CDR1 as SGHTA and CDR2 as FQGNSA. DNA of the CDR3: TGTGCCAGCAGCGCAGACAGGGGGAATTACAATGAGCAGTTCTTC. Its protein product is CASSADRGNYNEQFF.

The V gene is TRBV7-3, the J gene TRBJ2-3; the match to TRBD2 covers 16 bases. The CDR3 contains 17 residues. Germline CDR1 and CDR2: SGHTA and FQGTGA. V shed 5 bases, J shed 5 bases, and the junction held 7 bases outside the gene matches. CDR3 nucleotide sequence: TGTGCCAGCAGCCCGCAGGGACTAGCGGGGGGGCAAGATACGCAGTATTTT. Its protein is CASSPQGLAGGQDTQYF.

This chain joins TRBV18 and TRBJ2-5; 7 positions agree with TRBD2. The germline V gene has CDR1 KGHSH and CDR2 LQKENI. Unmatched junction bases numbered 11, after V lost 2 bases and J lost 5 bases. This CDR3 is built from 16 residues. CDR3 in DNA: TGTGCCAGCTCACCAATCGAACTAGCGCTGGGGGAGACCCAGTACTTC. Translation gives CASSPIELALGETQYF.

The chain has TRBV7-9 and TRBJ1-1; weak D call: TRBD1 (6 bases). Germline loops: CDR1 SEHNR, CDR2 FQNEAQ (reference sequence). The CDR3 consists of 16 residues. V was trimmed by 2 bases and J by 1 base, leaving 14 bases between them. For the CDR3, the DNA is TGTGCCAGCAGCTTATTTTGGGGACATACGAACACTGAAGCTTTCTTT. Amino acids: CASSLFWGHTNTEAFF.